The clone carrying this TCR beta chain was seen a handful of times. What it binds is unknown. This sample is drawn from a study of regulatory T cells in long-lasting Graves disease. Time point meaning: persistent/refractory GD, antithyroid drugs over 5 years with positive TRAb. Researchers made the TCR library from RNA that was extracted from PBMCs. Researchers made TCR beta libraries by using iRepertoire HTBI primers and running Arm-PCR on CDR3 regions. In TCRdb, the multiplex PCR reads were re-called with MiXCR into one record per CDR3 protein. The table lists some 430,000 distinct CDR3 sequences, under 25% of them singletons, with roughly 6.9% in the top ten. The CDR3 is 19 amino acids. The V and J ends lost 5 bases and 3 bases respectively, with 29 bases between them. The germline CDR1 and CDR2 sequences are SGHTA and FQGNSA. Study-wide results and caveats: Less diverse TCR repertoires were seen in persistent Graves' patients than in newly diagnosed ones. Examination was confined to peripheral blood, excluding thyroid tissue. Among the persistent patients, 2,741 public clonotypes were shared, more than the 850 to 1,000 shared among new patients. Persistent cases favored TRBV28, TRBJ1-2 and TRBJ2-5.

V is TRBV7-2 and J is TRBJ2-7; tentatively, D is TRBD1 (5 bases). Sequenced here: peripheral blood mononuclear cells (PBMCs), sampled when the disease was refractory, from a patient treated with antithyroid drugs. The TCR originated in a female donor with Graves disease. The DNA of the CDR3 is TGTGCCAGCAGCCTTGAGGCAGGGTCCGTGTTTGTATCGATCTACGAGCAGTACTTC. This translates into CASSLEAGSVFVSIYEQYF.